This T cell receptor beta chain was captured in a study of monozygotic twins with inflammatory bowel disease. Study conclusions and caveats: Subtypes among T cells remained indistinguishable. Among IBD patients, TCRbeta diversity (inverse Simpson) was lower than in healthy co-twins. Versus healthy twins, IBD patients showed fewer clonotypes shared with others, especially with disease activity.

TCRdb re-called the 5' RACE reads and gives one entry per CDR3 protein, without DNA. This listing includes approximately 210,000 distinct CDR3 sequences. Of note for this clonotype: What it binds is unknown.

Germline V gene lookup returns CDR1 LGHNT and CDR2 FRNRAP. The CDR3 is 16 residues long. The chain is built from TRBV12-5 and TRBJ2-2; TCRdb's assignment of TRBD2 cannot be checked, as there is no DNA. Sequencing input: blood. The TCR comes from a human donor with ulcerative colitis or Crohn's disease, or a healthy co-twin of an affected twin (not recorded which). This CDR3 reads CASGLVAGGSTGELFF.